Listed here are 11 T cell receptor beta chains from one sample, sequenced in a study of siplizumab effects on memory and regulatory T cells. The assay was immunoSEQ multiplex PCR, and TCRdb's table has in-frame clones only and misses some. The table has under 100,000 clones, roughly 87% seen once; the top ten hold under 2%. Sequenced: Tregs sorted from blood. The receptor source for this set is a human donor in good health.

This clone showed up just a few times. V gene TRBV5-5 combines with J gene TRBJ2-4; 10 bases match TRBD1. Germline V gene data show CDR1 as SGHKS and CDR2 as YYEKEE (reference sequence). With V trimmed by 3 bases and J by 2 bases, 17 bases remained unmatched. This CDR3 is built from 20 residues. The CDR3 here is CASSWNYRDRGLRSKNIQYF. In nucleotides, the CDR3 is TGTGCCAGCAGCTGGAACTACCGGGACAGGGGTCTGAGGTCCAAAAACATTCAGTACTTC.

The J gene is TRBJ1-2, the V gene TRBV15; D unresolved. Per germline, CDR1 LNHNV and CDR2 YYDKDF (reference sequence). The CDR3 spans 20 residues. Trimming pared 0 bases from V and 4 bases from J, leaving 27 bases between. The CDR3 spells CATSRDFGVVGAQNIYGYTF. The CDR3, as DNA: TGTGCCACCAGCAGAGATTTCGGGGTCGTGGGAGCACAAAACATCTATGGCTACACCTTC.

The CDR3 DNA reads TGTGCCAGCAGTGATTGGGATCAGCCCCAGCATTTT. Translated: CASSDWDQPQHF. This chain joins TRBV25-1 and TRBJ1-5, with D hard to call. The CDR3 is 12 residues long. Trimming left V 3 bases short and J 5 bases short, with 5 bases between. Germline CDR1 is MGHDK and CDR2 is SYGVNS. Looking up the rest from reference TRBV25-1 and TRBJ1-5 gives the full variable domain: EADIYQTPRYLVIGTGKKITLECSQTMGHDKMYWYQQDPGMELHLIHYSYGVNSTEKGDLSSESTVSRIRTEHFPLTLESARPSHTSQYLCASSDWDQPQHFGDGTRLSIL.

CDR3 loop: CASSPGTGSYTF. The CDR3 region has the DNA TGTGCCAGCAGCCCCGGGACAGGGAGCTACACCTTC. The rearrangement uses TRBV5-6 and TRBJ1-2, with 9 bases that match TRBD1. The V and J ends lost 4 bases and 9 bases, in that order; junction bases with no gene match: 4. There are 12 residues in the CDR3. Per germline, CDR1 SGHDT and CDR2 YYEEEE.

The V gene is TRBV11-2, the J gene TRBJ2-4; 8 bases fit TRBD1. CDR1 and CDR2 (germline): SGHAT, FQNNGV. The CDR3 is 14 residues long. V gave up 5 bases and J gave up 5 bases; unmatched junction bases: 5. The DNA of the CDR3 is TGTGCCAGCAGCCAAGGACAGGGCCAAAACATTCAGTACTTC. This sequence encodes CASSQGQGQNIQYF.

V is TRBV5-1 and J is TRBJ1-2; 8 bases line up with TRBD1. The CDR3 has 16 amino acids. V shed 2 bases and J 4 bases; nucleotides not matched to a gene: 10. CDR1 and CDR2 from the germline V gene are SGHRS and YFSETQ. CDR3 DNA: TGCGCCAGCAGCTTAACTCCAGGGGGCAAGGGCTATGGCTACACCTTC. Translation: CASSLTPGGKGYGYTF.

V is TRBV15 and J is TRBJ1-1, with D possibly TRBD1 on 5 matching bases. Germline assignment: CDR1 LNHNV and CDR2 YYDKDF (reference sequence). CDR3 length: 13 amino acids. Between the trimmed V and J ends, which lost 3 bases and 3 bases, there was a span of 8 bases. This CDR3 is CATSRGPYTEAFF. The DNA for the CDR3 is TGTGCCACCAGCAGGGGGCCCTACACTGAAGCTTTCTTT.

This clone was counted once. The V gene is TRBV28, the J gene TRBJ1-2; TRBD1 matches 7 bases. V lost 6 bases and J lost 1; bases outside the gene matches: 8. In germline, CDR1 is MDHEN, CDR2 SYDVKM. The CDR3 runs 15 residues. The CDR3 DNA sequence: TGTGCCAGCAGCGAAGGGGGCGCGAGTAACTATGGCTACACCTTC. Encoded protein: CASSEGGASNYGYTF.

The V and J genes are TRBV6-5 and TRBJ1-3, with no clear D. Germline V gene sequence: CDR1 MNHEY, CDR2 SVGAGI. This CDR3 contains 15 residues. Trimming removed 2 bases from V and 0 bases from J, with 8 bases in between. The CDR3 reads CASSYDGLSGNTIYF. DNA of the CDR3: TGTGCCAGCAGTTACGATGGGCTCTCTGGAAACACCATATATTTT.

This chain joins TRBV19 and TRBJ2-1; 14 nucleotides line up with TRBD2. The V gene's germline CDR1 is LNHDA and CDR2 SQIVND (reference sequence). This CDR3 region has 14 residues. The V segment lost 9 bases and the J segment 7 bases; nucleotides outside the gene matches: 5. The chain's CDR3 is CASRLAGGLNEQFF. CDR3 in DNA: TGTGCCAGCCGACTAGCGGGGGGGCTGAATGAGCAGTTCTTC. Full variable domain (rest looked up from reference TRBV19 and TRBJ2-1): DGGITQSPKYLFRKEGQNVTLSCEQNLNHDAMYWYRQDPGQGLRLIYYSQIVNDFQKGDIAEGYSVSREKKESFPLTVTSAQKNPTAFYLCASRLAGGLNEQFFGPGTRLTVL.

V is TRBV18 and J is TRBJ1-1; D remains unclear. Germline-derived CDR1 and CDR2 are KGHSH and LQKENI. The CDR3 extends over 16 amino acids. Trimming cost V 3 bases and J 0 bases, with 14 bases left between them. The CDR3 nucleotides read TGTGCCAGCTCACCTGGTCCCATAATAATGAACACTGAAGCTTTCTTT. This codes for CASSPGPIIMNTEAFF.